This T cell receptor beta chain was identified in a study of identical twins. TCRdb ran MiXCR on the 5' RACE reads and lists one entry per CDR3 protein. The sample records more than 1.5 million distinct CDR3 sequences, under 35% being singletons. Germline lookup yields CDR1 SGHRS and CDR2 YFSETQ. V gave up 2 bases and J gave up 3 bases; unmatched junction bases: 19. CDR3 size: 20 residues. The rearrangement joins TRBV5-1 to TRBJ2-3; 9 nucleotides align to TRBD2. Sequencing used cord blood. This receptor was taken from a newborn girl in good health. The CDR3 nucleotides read TGCGCCAGCAGCTTCCAAACCGCTAGCGGGGTCACCCCGGGTACAGATACGCAGTATTTT. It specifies CASSFQTASGVTPGTDTQYF.